This T cell receptor beta chain appears in the sequencing data of a study of CD8 T cells in ankylosing spondylitis. Quantitative 5'-RACE was performed with molecular barcodes, and it yielded the TCR beta libraries. TCRdb ran MiXCR on the 5' RACE reads and lists one entry per CDR3 protein. The data hold about 27,000 distinct CDR3 sequences, with 7.9% observed a single time. Germline V gene lookup returns CDR1 DFQATT and CDR2 SNEGSKA (reference sequence). The CDR3 contains 11 residues. V was shortened by 7 bases and J by 2 bases, with 9 bases between the two germline ends. The chain carries TRBV20-1 and TRBJ2-7; D is tentatively TRBD1 or TRBD2 (6 bases each). The specimen sequenced was blood. This receptor was obtained from a male donor with ankylosing spondylitis or in good health (not recorded which). DNA for the CDR3: TGCAGTGTCGGGGGCCCCTACGAGCAGTACGTC. Amino acid sequence: CSVGGPYEQYV.